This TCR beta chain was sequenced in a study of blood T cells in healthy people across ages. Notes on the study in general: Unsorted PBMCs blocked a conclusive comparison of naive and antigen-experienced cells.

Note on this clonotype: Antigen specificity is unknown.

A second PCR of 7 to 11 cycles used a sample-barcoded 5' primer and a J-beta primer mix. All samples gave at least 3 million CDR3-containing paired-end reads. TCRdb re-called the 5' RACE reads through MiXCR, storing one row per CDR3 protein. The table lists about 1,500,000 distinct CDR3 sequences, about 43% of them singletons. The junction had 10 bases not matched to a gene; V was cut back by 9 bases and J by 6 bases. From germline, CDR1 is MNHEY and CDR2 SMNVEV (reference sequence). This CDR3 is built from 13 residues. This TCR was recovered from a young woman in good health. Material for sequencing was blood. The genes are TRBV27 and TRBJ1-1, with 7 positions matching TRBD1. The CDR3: CASSGTEGAEAFF. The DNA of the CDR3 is TGTGCCAGTTCCGGGACAGAGGGGGCTGAAGCTTTCTTT.